The clone carrying this TCR beta chain has more than one count but fewer than ten. This entry is derived from a study of blood T cell repertoires in COVID-19. The CDR3 sequence is 17 residues long. V gave up 3 bases and J gave up 8 bases; unmatched junction bases: 13. Germline CDR1 reads MNHEY; CDR2 reads SMNVEV (reference sequence). The protocol was immunoSEQ multiplex PCR, while the TCRdb copy is restricted to in-frame clones and leaves out a portion. In the table there are about 130,000 clones, about 81% of which are singletons. The clonotype was recovered from a woman in her forties or fifties with acute or convalescent COVID-19. Sequenced: peripheral blood. V and J are TRBV27 and TRBJ1-6; 7 bases align to TRBD1. The CDR3 bases are TGTGCCAGCAGTTTTAGGTCCCCGACAGGGCAATATTCACCCCTCCACTTT. Translated, it gives CASSFRSPTGQYSPLHF.